The 11 T cell receptor beta chains reported below all come from one sample, sequenced in a study of T cell responses to AZD1222 COVID-19 vaccine. TCRdb keeps only in-frame clones here, not all; method: immunoSEQ multiplex PCR. Counted here are some 170,000 clones, about 93% occurring once; the ten biggest clones make up around 0.93%. The sample here was peripheral blood, taken 28 days after the second dose of the MenACWY control vaccine. The origin of the receptors is an adult who received the MenACWY meningococcal vaccine as a control.

The V and J genes are TRBV28 and TRBJ1-6; D gene unclear. Germline V gene sequence: CDR1 MDHEN, CDR2 SYDVKM. This CDR3 spans 15 amino acids. The V gene lost 2 bases and the J gene lost 3 bases, with 8 bases spanning the gap. The CDR3 DNA reads TGTGCCAGCAGTTTAATGGGTTACTATAATTCACCCCTCCACTTT. Residues: CASSLMGYYNSPLHF.

This chain connects TRBV24-1 to TRBJ1-2; no clear D gene. The CDR3 spans 14 residues. Deletions cut 0 bases from V and 2 bases from J, with 6 bases between. Germline CDR1 is KGHDR and CDR2 is SFDVKD. This CDR3 reads CATSDLSVNYGYTF. The DNA for the CDR3 is TGTGCCACCAGTGATTTGTCAGTAAACTATGGCTACACCTTC.

The chain recombines TRBV13 with TRBJ2-3, with 10 bases lining up with TRBD2. With 1 base clipped from V and 7 bases from J, the junction kept 5 bases outside the gene matches. Germline V gene sequence: CDR1 PRHDT, CDR2 FYEKMQ (reference sequence). The CDR3 is 15 amino acids. DNA of the CDR3: TGTGCCAGCAGCTTAGTTACTAGCGGGGAGTATACGCAGTATTTT. Protein sequence: CASSLVTSGEYTQYF. The complete variable domain, with remaining parts taken from reference TRBV13 and TRBJ2-3, reads AAGVIQSPRHLIKEKRETATLKCYPIPRHDTVYWYQQGPGQDPQFLISFYEKMQSDKGSIPDRFSAQQFSDYHSELNMSSLELGDSALYFCASSLVTSGEYTQYFGPGTRLTVL.

This clone was observed once. This chain connects TRBV9 to TRBJ2-1; possibly TRBD1 or TRBD2 for D (7 bases each). V was clipped by 4 bases and J by 8 bases, with 19 bases between them. Germline V lookup: CDR1 SGDLS, CDR2 YYNGEE. The CDR3 length is 15 residues. CDR3 DNA: TGTGCCAGCAGCCAGGGGGGGTGGCAGATAGATGAGCAGTTCTTC. Its translation: CASSQGGWQIDEQFF.

The chain has TRBV5-1 and TRBJ1-5; D remains unclear. This CDR3 region has 14 residues. CDR1 is SGHRS and CDR2 is YFSETQ in the germline V gene. V gave up 4 bases and J gave up 7 bases, with 15 bases separating them. In nucleotides, the CDR3 is TGCGCCAGCAGCCCCGCTGGGGATGAGCAGCCCCAGCATTTT. Translating it yields CASSPAGDEQPQHF.

This chain uses TRBV5-1 with TRBJ1-1; TRBD1 is a possible D gene (6 bases). Germline CDR1 and CDR2: SGHRS and YFSETQ. V shed 0 bases and J shed 5 bases, with 14 bases lying between them. The CDR3 totals 15 residues. The DNA for the CDR3 is TGCGCCAGCAGCTTGGAAGGGGGGACGCGGACTGAAGCTTTCTTT. It specifies CASSLEGGTRTEAFF.

CDR3 loop: CASSSWGDGYTF. The CDR3 coding sequence is TGTGCCAGCAGCTCGTGGGGGGATGGCTACACCTTC. The genes are TRBV12-3 or TRBV12-4 and TRBJ1-2; possibly TRBD1 for D (5 bases). Trimming took off 6 bases at V and 6 bases at J, with 11 bases between the two ends. The length of the CDR3 is 12 residues.

CDR3 loop: CASSHQRVMNTEAFF. CDR3 sequence (DNA): TGTGCCAGTAGTCACCAACGAGTCATGAACACTGAAGCTTTCTTT. The chain recombines TRBV19 with TRBJ1-1; no definite D call. Between the trimmed V and J ends, which lost 5 bases and 0 bases, there was a span of 13 bases. The CDR3 is 15 residues long. CDR1 and CDR2 from the germline V gene are LNHDA and SQIVND (reference sequence).

This sequence joins TRBV28 and TRBJ1-4; possible D gene TRBD1, 5 bases. This CDR3 has 16 amino acids. V lost 5 bases to trimming and J lost 0 bases, with 13 bases between them. CDR1 is MDHEN and CDR2 is SYDVKM in the germline V gene. The DNA of the CDR3 is TGTGCCAGCAGTCCGCGGGGGGGAACAACTAATGAAAAACTGTTTTTT. Translation gives CASSPRGGTTNEKLFF.

The chain uses TRBV6-4 and TRBJ2-1; D not certain. Trimming removed 4 bases at V and 9 bases at J, with 13 bases between. This CDR3 is 13 amino acids long. The germline V gene encodes CDR1 MRHNA and CDR2 SNTAGT. CDR3 nucleotide sequence: TGTGCCAGCAGTGCGGCTCTCTCAAGTGAGCAGTTCTTC. It yields the protein CASSAALSSEQFF.

This clone is a singleton in its sample. V usage is TRBV6-5 and J usage is TRBJ2-3, with 8 bases that match TRBD2. V trimming: 7 bases; J trimming: 2 bases; junction bases outside the gene matches: 8. CDR3 length: 15 residues. The V gene's germline CDR1 is MNHEY and CDR2 SVGAGI. The CDR3, as DNA: TGTGCCAGCAATAAGATAGCGGGGATCACAGATACGCAGTATTTT. Amino acids: CASNKIAGITDTQYF.